This T cell receptor (beta chain) derives from a study of response to subunit inactivated influenza vaccine. Each CDR3 protein is one row after TCRdb ran MiXCR on the RT-PCR reads. The sample yields over 400,000 distinct CDR3 sequences, roughly 9.7% seen once. The V and J ends lost 0 bases and 11 bases respectively, with 14 bases between them. The CDR3 is 13 residues long. Germline V lookup: CDR1 SGDLS, CDR2 YYNGEE. V usage is TRBV9 and J usage is TRBJ1-1, with a weak D call TRBD1 (5 bases). Sequencing was performed on PBMCs from blood, taken 40 to 50 days after vaccination. The sequence came from a man aged 45-60 years who received an inactivated influenza vaccine. The CDR3 DNA reads as TGTGCCAGCAGCGTAGCCCTTGGGGACGACGCTTTCTTT. Protein: CASSVALGDDAFF.